The 24 T cell receptor beta chains given below trace back to one sample, sequenced in a study of cytomegalovirus exposure and HLA in healthy donors. A multiplex PCR was run with 60 Vbeta primers and 13 Jbeta primers. The data were produced by immunoSEQ multiplex PCR, yet TCRdb's version contains in-frame clones alone and is incomplete. The data show around 140,000 clones, just under 90% seen once. Specimen: PBMCs. The receptor source for this set is a woman aged 25 to 39 in good health and CMV-seronegative.

The chain carries TRBV27 and TRBJ2-3; D is ambiguous. Trimming took off 2 bases at V and 4 bases at J, with 16 bases between the two ends. The germline V gene encodes CDR1 MNHEY and CDR2 SMNVEV (reference sequence). CDR3 size: 16 residues. The CDR3 region has the DNA TGTGCCAGCAGTTTAATGGCGGCGGTTGGAGCAGATACGCAGTATTTT. As protein: CASSLMAAVGADTQYF.

In regard to this clone: The same CDR3 also results from other DNA sequences found in this sample. The CDR3, as DNA: TGTGCCAGCAGTGCCGGCTATGGCTACACCTTC. It is translated as CASSAGYGYTF. This rearrangement joins TRBV7-9 to TRBJ1-2; D uncertain. Deletions cut 6 bases from V and 4 bases from J, with 6 bases between. This CDR3 region has 11 residues. CDR1 SEHNR and CDR2 FQNEAQ come from the germline V gene (reference sequence).

This clone is a singleton in its sample. The V and J genes are TRBV27 and TRBJ1-5, with unresolved D. The germline V and J ends were trimmed by 3 bases and 0 bases, with 9 bases remaining between them. The CDR3 covers 15 residues. The V gene's germline CDR1 is MNHEY and CDR2 SMNVEV (reference sequence). The CDR3 loop reads CASSLALDSNQPQHF. The CDR3 DNA follows: TGTGCCAGCAGTTTGGCACTAGATAGCAATCAGCCCCAGCATTTT.

The chain is built from TRBV28 and TRBJ1-2; D uncertain. The CDR3 covers 13 residues. V was pared by 2 bases and J by 3 bases, with 7 bases between. CDR1 MDHEN and CDR2 SYDVKM come from the germline V gene. The CDR3 is CASSLDGDYGYTF. The CDR3 region has the DNA TGTGCCAGCAGTTTAGACGGAGACTATGGCTACACCTTC.

V is TRBV5-1 and J is TRBJ2-1; 13 bases map to TRBD2. Germline V gene lookup returns CDR1 SGHRS and CDR2 YFSETQ. With 7 bases clipped from V and 9 bases from J, the junction kept 16 bases outside the gene matches. CDR3 size: 17 residues. CDR3 region: CASHGTSGVRLAGEQFF. The CDR3 coding sequence is TGCGCCAGCCACGGGACTAGCGGGGTCCGTTTGGCGGGTGAGCAGTTCTTC.

The chain couples TRBV6-1 to TRBJ2-2; D is perhaps TRBD2 (6 bases). CDR1 is MNHNS and CDR2 is SASEGT in the germline V gene. CDR3 length equals 17 residues. Between the trimmed V and J ends, which lost 4 bases and 1 base, there was a span of 16 bases. CDR3 bases: TGTGCCAGCAGTGCCCCTCGTATAGCGGTGAACACCGGGGAGCTGTTTTTT. Translating gives CASSAPRIAVNTGELFF.

The J gene is TRBJ2-7, the V gene TRBV6-4; TRBD2 is a possible D gene (5 bases). Germline V gene sequence: CDR1 MRHNA, CDR2 SNTAGT. The CDR3 runs to 18 residues. V was clipped by 6 bases and J by 0 bases, with 24 bases between them. CDR3 coding DNA: TGTGCCAGCAGGAACACCCCCCCATGGGAGCAAGACTCCTACGAGCAGTACTTC. Its translation is CASRNTPPWEQDSYEQYF.

The chain couples TRBV15 to TRBJ2-5; D is unclear. Per germline, CDR1 LNHNV and CDR2 YYDKDF (reference sequence). The CDR3 contains 14 residues. V gave up 1 base and J gave up 0 bases, with 6 bases separating them. In nucleotides, the CDR3 is TGTGCCACCAGCAGAGCTAGATACCAAGAGACCCAGTACTTC. This codes for CATSRARYQETQYF.

This chain links TRBV5-4 with TRBJ2-1; 9 bases match TRBD2. CDR3 length: 15 amino acids. V was pared by 0 bases and J by 13 bases, with 11 bases of the junction left unmatched. Germline CDR1 and CDR2: SGHNT and YYREEE (reference sequence). Here the CDR3 reads CASSLDRAGGPDQFF. In DNA, the CDR3 is TGTGCCAGCAGCTTGGACCGAGCGGGGGGCCCAGATCAGTTCTTC.

The J gene is TRBJ1-2, the V gene TRBV7-2; 7 bases agree with TRBD1. The CDR3 totals 14 residues. Trimming at V came to 5 bases and at J to 4 bases, leaving 7 bases not matched to a gene. Germline assignment: CDR1 SGHTA and CDR2 FQGNSA. CDR3 sequence (DNA): TGTGCCAGCAGCGGAGGGGGCACTCGCTATGGCTACACCTTC. Translated, it gives CASSGGGTRYGYTF.

The V call is TRBV15, the J call TRBJ1-3; D is unresolved. Germline V gene data show CDR1 as LNHNV and CDR2 as YYDKDF (reference sequence). The CDR3 extends over 15 amino acids. Trimming took 0 bases from V and 0 from J, leaving 6 bases between them. CDR3: CATSRDRFSGNTIYF. The CDR3 DNA sequence: TGTGCCACCAGCAGAGATAGATTCTCTGGAAACACCATATATTTT.

This clone was counted a few times. The chain uses TRBV11-2 and TRBJ2-7, with 7 bases aligning to TRBD2. Germline loops: CDR1 SGHAT, CDR2 FQNNGV. V shed 6 bases and J 4 bases; nucleotides not matched to a gene: 15. The CDR3 is 16 residues long. DNA of the CDR3: TGTGCCAGCAGTCTCTGGGGGGGGGACCTAGAATACGAGCAGTACTTC. This codes for CASSLWGGDLEYEQYF.

The chain joins TRBV18 to TRBJ2-7, with 10 bases matching TRBD1. V dropped 1 base and J dropped 4; count of bases not matched to a gene: 7. The V gene's germline CDR1 is KGHSH and CDR2 LQKENI. CDR3 size: 16 residues. The CDR3 here is CASSPLAGTGEYEQYF. In DNA form, the CDR3 reads TGTGCCAGCTCACCACTAGCCGGGACAGGGGAATACGAGCAGTACTTC.

Note on this clone: Germline is not matched at one junction end, which may reflect a read error. The chain employs TRBV7-6 and TRBJ2-7; 7 nucleotides agree with TRBD1. CDR3 length: 15 amino acids. Germline V gives CDR1 SGHVS, CDR2 FNYEAQ. Here the CDR3 DNA reads TGTGCCAGCGGCTTAGCCACAGGGGTTAGATACGAGCAGTACTTC. Amino acid sequence: CASGLATGVRYEQYF.

The chain carries TRBV30 and TRBJ1-1; D unresolved. The germline V gene encodes CDR1 GTSNPN and CDR2 SVGIG (reference sequence). The CDR3 is made up of 15 amino acids. V gave up 2 bases and J gave up 4 bases, with 17 bases separating them. The CDR3 DNA reads TGTGCCTGGAGTTCTTTCAGTACTAGGGCCACTGAAGCTTTCTTT. Translating it yields CAWSSFSTRATEAFF.

This chain uses TRBV10-3 with TRBJ1-6; no reliable D call. V was trimmed by 0 bases and J by 0 bases, leaving 12 bases between them. From germline, CDR1 is ENHRY and CDR2 SYGVKD. The CDR3 totals 18 residues. In nucleotides, the CDR3 is TGTGCCATCAGTGAGTCGGGAGTAGGTAGCTCCTATAATTCACCCCTCCACTTT. This codes for CAISESGVGSSYNSPLHF.

The chain employs TRBV10-3 and TRBJ2-5, with D maybe TRBD1 (6 bases). Trimming took 0 bases from V and 2 from J, leaving 13 bases between them. Per germline, CDR1 ENHRY and CDR2 SYGVKD. This CDR3 contains 16 residues. The CDR3 sequence: CAISESPGVPQETQYF. CDR3 coding DNA: TGTGCCATCAGTGAGTCACCAGGGGTTCCACAAGAGACCCAGTACTTC.

The rearrangement uses TRBV6-5 and TRBJ1-2; 8 bases line up with TRBD1. Germline assignment: CDR1 MNHEY and CDR2 SVGAGI. The junction had 8 bases not matched to a gene; V was cut back by 6 bases and J by 8 bases. This CDR3 spans 13 amino acids. In nucleotides, the CDR3 is TGTGCCAGCAGACAGGGGGGCCGATTAGGCTACACCTTC. Its protein product is CASRQGGRLGYTF.

In its sample, this clone was seen once. The CDR3 sequence is CASSWDRARETQYF. Written as DNA, the CDR3 is TGTGCCAGCAGTTGGGACAGGGCGAGGGAGACCCAGTACTTC. This sequence joins TRBV6-5 and TRBJ2-5, with 9 bases identical to TRBD1. Looked up from germline, CDR1 is MNHEY and CDR2 is SVGAGI. The V segment lost 4 bases and the J segment 5 bases; nucleotides outside the gene matches: 5. There are 14 residues in the CDR3.

V and J are TRBV5-1 and TRBJ2-1, with 10 positions matching TRBD1. The ends lost 4 bases at V and 4 bases at J; junction bases unmatched: 5. The CDR3 covers 15 residues. Germline V gene data show CDR1 as SGHRS and CDR2 as YFSETQ. CDR3 sequence (DNA): TGCGCCAGCAGCGTAGGGACAGGGGCATACAATGAGCAGTTCTTC. It translates to CASSVGTGAYNEQFF.

The genes are TRBV5-6 and TRBJ2-5; the match to TRBD2 covers 14 bases. The DNA end is more similar to TRBJ2-7, so the J call may be wrong. The germline gives CDR1 SGHDT, CDR2 YYEEEE. The CDR3 length is 19 residues. Written as DNA, the CDR3 is TGTGCCAGCGGGCCTCCGGGACTAGCGGGGGTCGCCCCTCCCCACGAGCAGTACTTC. It is translated as CASGPPGLAGVAPPHEQYF.

This chain links TRBV28 with TRBJ2-3, with a weak D call TRBD2 (5 bases). The CDR3 length is 14 residues. Germline loops: CDR1 MDHEN, CDR2 SYDVKM. Trimming stripped 5 bases from V and 0 bases from J, with 9 bases between. The CDR3 reads CASSVGGSTDTQYF. As DNA, the CDR3 is TGTGCCAGCAGTGTGGGCGGGAGCACAGATACGCAGTATTTT.

The chain employs TRBV28 and TRBJ2-1; 15 bases align to TRBD2. CDR1 is MDHEN and CDR2 is SYDVKM in the germline V gene. There are 16 residues in the CDR3. Unmatched junction bases numbered 5, after V lost 5 bases and J lost 6 bases. The CDR3 bases are TGTGCCAGCAGTGAAGGGACTAGCGGGAGGTCCAATGAGCAGTTCTTC. This translates into CASSEGTSGRSNEQFF.

The chain recombines TRBV6-1 with TRBJ1-3; D is ambiguous. The DNA end is more similar to TRBJ2-2, so the J call may be wrong. Germline V gene data show CDR1 as MNHNS and CDR2 as SASEGT. CDR3 length: 13 residues. The CDR3 sequence is CASRDVNTGELFF. CDR3 DNA: TGTGCCAGCAGGGACGTGAACACCGGGGAGCTGTTTTTT.